This T cell receptor (beta chain) was sequenced during a study of blood T cell repertoires in COVID-19. Some clones are missing from TCRdb's copy, which holds only in-frame ones; the method was immunoSEQ multiplex PCR. This sample has fewer than 300,000 clones, with roughly 91% found just once. The CDR3 spans 15 residues. Germline CDR1 reads LNHDA; CDR2 reads SQIVND (reference sequence). With 6 bases clipped from V and 3 bases from J, the junction kept 5 bases outside the gene matches. The TCR was taken from a young man with acute or convalescent COVID-19. J is TRBJ2-1 and V is TRBV19, with TRBD1 identical over 10 bases. Sequencing input: peripheral blood. CDR3 DNA: TGTGCCAGTAGCGCGAGGACAGGGGGCTACAATGAGCAGTTCTTC. Its translation is CASSARTGGYNEQFF. Together with reference TRBV19 and TRBJ2-1, the CDR3 gives the full variable domain: DGGITQSPKYLFRKEGQNVTLSCEQNLNHDAMYWYRQDPGQGLRLIYYSQIVNDFQKGDIAEGYSVSREKKESFPLTVTSAQKNPTAFYLCASSARTGGYNEQFFGPGTRLTVL.